A selection of T cell receptor beta chains follows, all from one sample in a study of OX40 agonist ivuxolimab in advanced cancers. Libraries were prepared by immunoSEQ multiplex PCR; TCRdb keeps only in-frame clonotypes and omits some of them. The sample has some 73,000 clones; over 80% are singletons. Sample: CD4+ or CD8+ T cells sorted from blood, taken in a trial of the OX40 agonist ivuxolimab. Receptors originate from an adult with an advanced solid tumor such as melanoma, head and neck, liver or kidney cancer. Both conserved end residues are part of each CDR3. A D gene is named only where the DNA matches it firmly. The size field is filled for only some rows; it gives once, few, many or a size class.

D,V,J,size,CDR3,DNA
NA,TRBV7-6,TRBJ2-1,NA,CASSVTAENEQFF,TGTGCCAGCAGCGTGACAGCGGAAAATGAGCAGTTCTTC
NA,TRBV5-5,TRBJ2-4,NA,CASSLAGFGIQYF,TGTGCCAGCAGCTTGGCAGGGTTTGGCATTCAGTACTTC
TRBD1,TRBV2,TRBJ1-5,NA,CASSDREVDQPQHF,TGTGCCAGCTCGGACAGGGAGGTTGATCAGCCCCAGCATTTT
NA,TRBV29-1,TRBJ2-7,NA,CSVRDRQNYEQYF,TGCAGCGTGAGAGATCGACAGAACTACGAGCAGTACTTC
TRBD2,TRBV19,TRBJ2-7,few,CASSIRWTSGRDREQYF,TGTGCCAGTAGTATCCGCTGGACTAGCGGGAGGGATCGGGAGCAGTACTTC
TRBD1,TRBV27,TRBJ2-7,NA,CASSLFPGQNYEQYF,TGTGCCAGCAGTTTATTTCCGGGACAGAATTACGAGCAGTACTTC
TRBD1,TRBV15,TRBJ2-5,NA,CATSRTGEGETQYF,TGTGCCACCAGCCGGACAGGGGAAGGAGAGACCCAGTACTTC
NA,TRBV9,TRBJ2-1,NA,CASSPRTKNNEQFF,TGTGCCAGCAGCCCGCGGACCAAGAACAATGAGCAGTTCTTC
TRBD2,TRBV27,TRBJ2-4,NA,CASSSRTSGSEPKNIQYF,TGTGCCAGCAGTTCAAGGACTAGCGGGAGTGAACCCAAAAACATTCAGTACTTC
NA,TRBV10-1,TRBJ2-3,NA,CASSESAWRANQTKRTDTQYF,TGCGCCAGCAGTGAGTCCGCGTGGAGGGCCAACCAAACTAAACGCACAGATACGCAGTATTTT